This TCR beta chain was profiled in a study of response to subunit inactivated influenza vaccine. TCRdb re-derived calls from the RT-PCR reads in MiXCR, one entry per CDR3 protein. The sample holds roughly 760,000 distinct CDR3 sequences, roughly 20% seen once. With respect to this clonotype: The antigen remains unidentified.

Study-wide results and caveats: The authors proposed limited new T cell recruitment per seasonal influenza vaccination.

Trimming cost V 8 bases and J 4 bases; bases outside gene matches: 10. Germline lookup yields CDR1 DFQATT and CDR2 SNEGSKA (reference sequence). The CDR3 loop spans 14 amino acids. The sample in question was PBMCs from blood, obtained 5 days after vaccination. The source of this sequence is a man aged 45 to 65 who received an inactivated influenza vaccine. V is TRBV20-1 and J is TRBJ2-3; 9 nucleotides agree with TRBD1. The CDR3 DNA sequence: TGCAGTCCTAAACAGGGGGCCCACGCAGATACGCAGTATTTT. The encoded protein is CSPKQGAHADTQYF.